The present T cell receptor (beta chain) was sequenced within a study of post-analysis software for immune sequencing data. Study details: Both relapsing-remitting and secondary progressive multiple sclerosis featured among the disease courses, as did progressive-relapsing multiple sclerosis. The study's findings and limits: Compared with controls, patients had more of about 5 TRBV segments, including TRBV5-6, TRBV5-1 and TRBV20-1. Same-batch samples co-clustered strongly by F measure.

Unique-molecular-identifier-tagged TCR beta cDNA libraries were used. T cells numbering about 0.85 to 11 million yielded cDNA molecules that totaled some 500,000. MiXCR, run by TCRdb on the PCR reads, gives a single entry per CDR3 protein. The top ten hold 13% of the sample, which has approximately 360,000 distinct CDR3 sequences, less than 40% seen once. The V segment lost 2 bases and the J segment 11 bases; nucleotides outside the gene matches: 11. The CDR3 is 16 amino acids. The germline V gene encodes CDR1 LGHDT and CDR2 YNNKEL (reference sequence). This clonotype was detected only a few times. What it recognizes is unknown.

The sample comprised blood. This sequence joins TRBV3-1 and TRBJ1-6; 8 bases fit TRBD1. The sequence derives from a girl aged 5-17 years with multiple sclerosis. CDR3 sequence reads: CASSQLPRQGMTPLHF. The CDR3, as DNA: TGTGCCAGCAGCCAACTCCCAAGACAGGGGATGACACCCCTCCACTTT.